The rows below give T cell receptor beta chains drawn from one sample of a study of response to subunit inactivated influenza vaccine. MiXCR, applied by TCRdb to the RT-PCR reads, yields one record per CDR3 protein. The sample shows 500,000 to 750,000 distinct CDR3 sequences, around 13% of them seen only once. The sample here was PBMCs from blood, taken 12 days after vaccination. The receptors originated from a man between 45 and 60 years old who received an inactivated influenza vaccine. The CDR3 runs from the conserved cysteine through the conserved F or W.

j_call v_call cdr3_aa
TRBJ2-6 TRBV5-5 CASSFLSVSTSGANVLTF
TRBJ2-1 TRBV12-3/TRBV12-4 CASRQRTGEDNEQFF
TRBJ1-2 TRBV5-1 CASSLTGDNYGYTF
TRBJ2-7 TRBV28 CASSSGTTSYEQYF
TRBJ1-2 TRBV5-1 CASSLAGTGSGGYTF
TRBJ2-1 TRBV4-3 CASSQGLANEQFF
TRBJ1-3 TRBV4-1 CASSQDMNSGNTIYF
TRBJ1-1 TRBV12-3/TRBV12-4 CASTLTGRTTEAFF
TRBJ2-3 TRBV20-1 CSATGNTDTQYF
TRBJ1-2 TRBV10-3 CAISAPGQGTYGYTF
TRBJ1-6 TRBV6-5 CASSYSSTGQLNSPLHF
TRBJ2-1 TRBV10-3 CAISGGRQDRMGEQFF
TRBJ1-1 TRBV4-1 CASSQTRAAAEAFF
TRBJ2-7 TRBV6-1 CASRTGAGGLYEQYF
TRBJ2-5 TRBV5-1 CASRTRGGQNQETQYF
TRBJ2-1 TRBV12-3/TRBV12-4 CASSPGTSADEQFF
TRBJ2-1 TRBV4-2 CASRSHSNEQFF
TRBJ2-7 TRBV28 CASNYLGYEQYF
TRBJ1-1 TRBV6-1 CASSELGPMNTEAFF
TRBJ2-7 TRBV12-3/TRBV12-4 CASSTGTVYEQYF
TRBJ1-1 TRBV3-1 CASSYGRGTEAFF
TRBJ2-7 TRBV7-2 CASRGLAGVFYEQYF
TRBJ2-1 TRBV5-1 CASSLEGEMRYNEQFF
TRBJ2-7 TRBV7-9 CASSFQPGLGPYEQYF
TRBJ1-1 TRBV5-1 CASSASLTENTEAFF
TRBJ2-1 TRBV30 CAWSSVLAAQQFF
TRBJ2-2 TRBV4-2 CASSQEESTTGELFF
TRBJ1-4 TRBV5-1 CASSLASGTANEKLFF
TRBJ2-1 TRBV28 CASSFLRGAGYNEQFF
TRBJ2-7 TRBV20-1 CSAREYMSSYEQYF
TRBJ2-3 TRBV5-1 CASSFWESTDTQYF
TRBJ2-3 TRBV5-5 CASRNRGTGTDTQYF
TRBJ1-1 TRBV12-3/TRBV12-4 CASSLNAEMNTEAFF
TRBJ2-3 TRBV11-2 CASSLEETGGAGLQVSTDTQYF
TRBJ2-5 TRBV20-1 CSARDLGGRVKETQYF
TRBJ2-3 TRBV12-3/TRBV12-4 CASSLSTRGDTQYF
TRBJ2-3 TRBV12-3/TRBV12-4 CASTPTSGFSDTQYF
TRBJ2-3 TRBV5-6 CASSLEDRRSTDTQYF
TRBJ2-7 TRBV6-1 CASTSPAGGFYEQYF
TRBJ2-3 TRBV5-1 CASSLDRGGPIPDTQYF
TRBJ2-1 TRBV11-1 CASSSSLRGLSSYNEQFF
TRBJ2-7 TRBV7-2 CASSFSGGDLDEQYF
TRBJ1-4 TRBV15 CATSRRRDSLYEKLFF
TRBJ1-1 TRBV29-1 CSVPGGRGQNTEAFF
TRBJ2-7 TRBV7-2 CASNSLDSSYEQYF
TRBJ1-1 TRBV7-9 CASSLEGTGSAFF
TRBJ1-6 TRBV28 CASIPGGSYNSPLHF
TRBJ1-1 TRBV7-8 CASSLGHRRVNTEAFF
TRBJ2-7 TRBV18 CASSKRGDEQYF
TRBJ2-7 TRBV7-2 CASSLGGSGGTYEQYF
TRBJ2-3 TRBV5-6 CASSQDRGSTDTQYF
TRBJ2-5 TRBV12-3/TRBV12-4 CASSFSGLKTQYF
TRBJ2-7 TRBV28 CASSFSGRRRYEQYF
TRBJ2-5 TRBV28 CASSFKGGFQTKNF
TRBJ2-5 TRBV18 CASSPRQGEETQYF